This T cell receptor beta chain was observed in a study of shared clonotypes between healthy human individuals. The study's findings and limits: Rarefaction showed sorted-subset sequencing was incomplete despite large depth. Larger estimated richness was generally seen in naive subsets than in memory subsets.

The CDR3 totals 11 residues. Trimming shortened V by 7 bases and J by 5 bases, and 5 bases separated the two germline ends. Per germline, CDR1 MDHEN and CDR2 SYDVKM. Libraries were prepared by immunoSEQ multiplex PCR; TCRdb keeps only in-frame clonotypes and omits some of them. Seen here are around 700,000 clones, around 90% observed once, and the top ten hold approximately 25%. The naive CD8 fraction comprised CD45RO-negative cells positively selected for CCR7 and excluded terminally differentiated effector memory CD45RA+ cells. Concerning this clone: No antigen is known for it.

The chain links TRBV28 to TRBJ2-2; the D is unclear. The sequence derives from a man younger than 45 in good health. Sequenced material: naive CD8+ T cells sorted from blood. Here the CDR3 DNA reads TGTGCCAGCACCCTAACCGGGGAGCTGTTTTTT. Translation gives CASTLTGELFF. The full variable domain, completed using reference TRBV28 and TRBJ2-2, is DVKVTQSSRYLVKRTGEKVFLECVQDMDHENMFWYRQDPGLGLRLIYFSYDVKMKEKGDIPEGYSVSREKKERFSLILESASTNQTSMYLCASTLTGELFFGEGSRLTVL.